The clone carrying this TCR beta chain appeared a few times. The entry originates in a study of T cell responses to AZD1222 COVID-19 vaccine. From germline, CDR1 is SQVTM and CDR2 ANQGSEA. V lost 6 bases to trimming and J lost 0 bases, with 17 bases between them. The CDR3 is made up of 15 amino acids. Using immunoSEQ multiplex PCR, the repertoire was profiled, and TCRdb retains in-frame clones only, with some absent. The table has 65,000 to 80,000 clones, about 90% seen once. The specimen was peripheral blood, collected on day 0 of AZD1222 vaccination. The receptor was derived from an adult in good health. V is TRBV29-1 and J is TRBJ1-1, with D unresolved. The CDR3 loop reads CSVPGPGEMNTEAFF. The CDR3 DNA is TGCAGCGTCCCCGGCCCCGGGGAAATGAACACTGAAGCTTTCTTT. Based on the CDR3 plus reference TRBV29-1 and TRBJ1-1, the full variable domain is SAVISQKPSRDICQRGTSLTIQCQVDSQVTMMFWYRQQPGQSLTLIATANQGSEATYESGFVIDKFPISRPNLTFSTLTVSNMSPEDSSIYLCSVPGPGEMNTEAFFGQGTRLTVV.